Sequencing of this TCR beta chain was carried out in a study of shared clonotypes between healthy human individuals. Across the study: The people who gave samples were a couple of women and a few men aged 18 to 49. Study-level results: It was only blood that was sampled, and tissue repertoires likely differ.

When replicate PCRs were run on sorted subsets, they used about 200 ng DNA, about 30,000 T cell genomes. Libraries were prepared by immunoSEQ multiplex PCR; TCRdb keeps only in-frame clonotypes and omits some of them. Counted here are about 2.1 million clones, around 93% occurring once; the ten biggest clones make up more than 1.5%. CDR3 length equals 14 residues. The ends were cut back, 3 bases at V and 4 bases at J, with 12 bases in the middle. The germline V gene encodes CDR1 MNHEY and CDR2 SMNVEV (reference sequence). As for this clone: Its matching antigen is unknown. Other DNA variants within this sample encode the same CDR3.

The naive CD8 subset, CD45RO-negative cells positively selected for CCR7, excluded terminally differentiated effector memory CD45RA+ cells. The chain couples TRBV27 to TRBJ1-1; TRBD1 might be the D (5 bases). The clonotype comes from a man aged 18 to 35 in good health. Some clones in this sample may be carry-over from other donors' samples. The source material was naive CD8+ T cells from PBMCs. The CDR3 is CASSLRGVGTEAFF. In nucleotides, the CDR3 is TGTGCCAGCAGTTTGAGGGGCGTGGGCACTGAAGCTTTCTTT.